The 4 T cell receptor beta chains below come from one sample, sequenced in a study of blood T cell repertoires in COVID-19. The protocol was immunoSEQ multiplex PCR, while the TCRdb copy is restricted to in-frame clones and leaves out a portion. The sample consists of more than 200,000 clones, nearly 90% of them appearing once. The specimen sequenced was peripheral blood. The receptors were sampled from a man aged 18 to 35 with active or convalescent COVID-19.

V and J are TRBV12-3 or TRBV12-4 and TRBJ2-5; D may be TRBD1 (6 bases). This CDR3 contains 13 residues. The V end lost 7 bases, the J end lost 5 bases, and 14 bases lay between the germline ends. CDR3 in DNA: TGTGCCAGCACGCCCAGGGGACCGGAGACCCAGTACTTC. Translated, it gives CASTPRGPETQYF.

J is TRBJ2-7 and V is TRBV2, with D maybe TRBD2 (5 bases). The CDR3 consists of 13 residues. Germline CDR1 and CDR2: SNHLY and FYNNEI. V dropped 6 bases and J dropped 2 bases, with 11 bases sitting between them. This CDR3 is CASREGSPYEQYF. Here the CDR3 DNA reads TGTGCCAGCAGAGAGGGTAGCCCCTACGAGCAGTACTTC.

This clone came up many times. The chain has TRBV7-3 and TRBJ2-1; tentatively, D is TRBD1 (6 bases). The V and J ends lost 4 bases and 5 bases respectively, with 15 bases between them. The CDR3 length is 15 residues. The germline CDR1 and CDR2 sequences are SGHTA and FQGTGA. CDR3 in amino acids: CASSYLQGRNNEQFF. Written as DNA, the CDR3 is TGTGCCAGCAGCTACTTACAGGGCCGAAACAATGAGCAGTTCTTC.

The V call is TRBV7-7, the J call TRBJ2-3; 8 bases fit TRBD2. This CDR3 spans 16 amino acids. Germline loops: CDR1 SSHAT, CDR2 FNYEAQ (reference sequence). Losses at the gene ends were 10 bases for V and 0 bases for J; bases not matched to a gene: 12. CDR3 DNA: TGTGCCATAGGGGCGGGGGGCCGAACTAGCACAGATACGCAGTATTTT. As protein: CAIGAGGRTSTDTQYF.